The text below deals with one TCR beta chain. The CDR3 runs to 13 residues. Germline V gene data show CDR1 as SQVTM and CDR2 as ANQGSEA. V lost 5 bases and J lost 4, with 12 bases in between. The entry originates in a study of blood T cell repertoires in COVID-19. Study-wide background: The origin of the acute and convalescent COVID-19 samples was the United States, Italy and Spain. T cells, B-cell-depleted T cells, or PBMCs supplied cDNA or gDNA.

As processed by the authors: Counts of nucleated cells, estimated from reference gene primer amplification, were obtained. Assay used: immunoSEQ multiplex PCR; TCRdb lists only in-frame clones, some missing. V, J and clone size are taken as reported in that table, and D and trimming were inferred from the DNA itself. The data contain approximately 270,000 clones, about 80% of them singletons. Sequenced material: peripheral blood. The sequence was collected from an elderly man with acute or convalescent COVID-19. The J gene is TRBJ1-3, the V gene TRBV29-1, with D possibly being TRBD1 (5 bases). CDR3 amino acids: CSVKGIAGNTIYF. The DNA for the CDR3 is TGCAGCGTTAAGGGGATTGCGGGAAACACCATATATTTT.